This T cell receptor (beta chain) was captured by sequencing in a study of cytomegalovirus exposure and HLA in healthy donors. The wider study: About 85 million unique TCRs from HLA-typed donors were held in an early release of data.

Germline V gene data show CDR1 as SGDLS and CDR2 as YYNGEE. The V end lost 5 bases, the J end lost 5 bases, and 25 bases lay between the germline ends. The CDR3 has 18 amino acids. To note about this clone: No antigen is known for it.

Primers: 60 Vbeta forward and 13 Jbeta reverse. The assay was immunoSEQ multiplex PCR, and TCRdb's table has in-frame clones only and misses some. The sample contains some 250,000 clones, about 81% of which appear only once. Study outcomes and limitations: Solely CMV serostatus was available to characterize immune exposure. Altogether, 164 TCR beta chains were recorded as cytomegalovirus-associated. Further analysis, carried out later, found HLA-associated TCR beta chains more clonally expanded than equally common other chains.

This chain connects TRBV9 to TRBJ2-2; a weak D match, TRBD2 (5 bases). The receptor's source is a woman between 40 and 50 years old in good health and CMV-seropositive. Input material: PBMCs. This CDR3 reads CASSSTQWESLRTGELFF. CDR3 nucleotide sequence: TGTGCCAGCAGTTCAACCCAATGGGAGTCCTTAAGAACCGGGGAGCTGTTTTTT.